Listed here are 29 T cell receptor beta chains from one sample, sequenced in a study of blood T cell repertoires in COVID-19. Profiled with immunoSEQ multiplex PCR; TCRdb holds only in-frame clones, not every one. The sample consists of over 150,000 clones, 77% of them appearing once. Sequencing used peripheral blood. These receptors were obtained from a man between 70 and 80 years old with acute or convalescent COVID-19.

V is TRBV5-1 and J is TRBJ2-7; TRBD2 agrees at 8 bases. Per the germline V gene, CDR1 is SGHRS and CDR2 is YFSETQ. The junction had 11 bases not matched to a gene; V was cut back by 6 bases and J by 0 bases. The CDR3 is made up of 16 amino acids. The CDR3 DNA sequence: TGCGCCAGCAATTCCGGACTAGCCCTTAGCTCCTACGAGCAGTACTTC. The encoded protein is CASNSGLALSSYEQYF.

The chain is built from TRBV6-5 and TRBJ2-1; D is unresolved. Germline V gene sequence: CDR1 MNHEY, CDR2 SVGAGI. The CDR3 is 14 amino acids. The V end was cut by 3 bases, the J end by 7 bases, with 13 bases between. This CDR3 is CASSYFAEKNEQFF. CDR3 nucleotide sequence: TGTGCCAGCAGTTATTTTGCGGAGAAAAATGAGCAGTTCTTC.

This clone was counted a single time. This rearrangement joins TRBV19 to TRBJ1-2; 7 positions match TRBD1. V was clipped by 4 bases and J by 8 bases; unmatched bases: 16. From germline, CDR1 is LNHDA and CDR2 SQIVND (reference sequence). CDR3 length equals 16 residues. The CDR3 sequence: CASSTEWTGSTGGYTF. CDR3 bases: TGTGCCAGTAGTACGGAATGGACAGGCTCAACCGGGGGCTACACCTTC.

The rearrangement joins TRBV5-6 to TRBJ2-1; 10 bases are shared with TRBD2. Losses at the gene ends were 1 base for V and 10 bases for J; bases not matched to a gene: 8. The germline V gene encodes CDR1 SGHDT and CDR2 YYEEEE. The CDR3 is 15 residues long. CDR3 residues: CASSLSALAGREQFF. CDR3 in DNA: TGTGCCAGCAGCTTGTCCGCACTAGCGGGAAGAGAGCAGTTCTTC. The whole variable domain, filled in from reference TRBV5-6 and TRBJ2-1, reads DAGVTQSPTHLIKTRGQQVTLRCSPKSGHDTVSWYQQALGQGPQFIFQYYEEEERQRGNFPDRFSGHQFPNYSSELNVNALLLGDSALYLCASSLSALAGREQFFGPGTRLTVL.

This clone has a handful of counts. The chain links TRBV10-3 to TRBJ1-2; D is perhaps TRBD1 (5 bases). Trimming shortened V by 6 bases and J by 4 bases, and 12 bases separated the two germline ends. Germline loops: CDR1 ENHRY, CDR2 SYGVKD. The CDR3 length is 13 residues. The CDR3 loop reads CAISEDSPYGYTF. The CDR3 DNA follows: TGTGCCATCAGCGAAGACAGTCCCTATGGCTACACCTTC.

The chain joins TRBV7-8 to TRBJ2-1, with a tentative D call TRBD2 (6 bases). The germline CDR1 and CDR2 sequences are SGHVS and FQNEAQ. The CDR3 contains 13 residues. The V gene lost 5 bases and the J gene lost 9 bases, with 14 bases spanning the gap. The CDR3 bases are TGTGCCAGCAGCGCGGGGCGTATCCTTGAGCAGTTCTTC. It is translated as CASSAGRILEQFF.

This clone was recorded a few times. The chain employs TRBV6-5 and TRBJ1-2; 7 nucleotides align to TRBD1. J lost 3 bases, V lost 5 bases, and 9 bases had no gene match. The length of the CDR3 is 15 residues. Germline V CDR1 and CDR2: MNHEY, SVGAGI. The CDR3 spells CASSPQGGADYGYTF. The CDR3 DNA reads as TGTGCCAGCAGTCCACAAGGGGGCGCCGACTATGGCTACACCTTC.

The chain is built from TRBV6-5 and TRBJ2-2; 9 positions agree with TRBD1. CDR3 length equals 15 residues. V lost 8 bases and J lost 6; bases outside the gene matches: 10. Looked up from germline, CDR1 is MNHEY and CDR2 is SVGAGI. CDR3 residues: CASSLPQGAAGELFF. In DNA, the CDR3 is TGTGCCAGCTCGCTCCCACAGGGGGCGGCCGGGGAGCTGTTTTTT.

This chain links TRBV2 with TRBJ2-3, with D tentatively TRBD1 (6 bases). Germline CDR1 is SNHLY and CDR2 is FYNNEI. The CDR3 extends over 15 amino acids. Deletions cut 6 bases from V and 0 bases from J, with 13 bases between. CDR3 nucleotide sequence: TGTGCCAGCAGCCAGGGGCATTCTAGCACAGATACGCAGTATTTT. Its translation: CASSQGHSSTDTQYF.

The chain joins TRBV15 to TRBJ1-1, with D perhaps matching TRBD1 (5 bases). The germline V gene has CDR1 LNHNV and CDR2 YYDKDF (reference sequence). V was clipped by 9 bases and J by 0 bases, with 8 bases between them. The CDR3 sequence is 12 residues long. The CDR3, as DNA: TGTGCCACAGGGGCCATGAACACTGAAGCTTTCTTT. Translation: CATGAMNTEAFF.

V gene TRBV7-2 combines with J gene TRBJ2-1; TRBD1 is a possible D gene (6 bases). This CDR3 spans 15 amino acids. Trimming stripped 5 bases from V and 5 bases from J, with 16 bases between. CDR1 is SGHTA and CDR2 is FQGNSA in the germline V gene. The CDR3 sequence: CASSPGHRRDNEQFF. DNA for the CDR3: TGTGCCAGCAGCCCGGGACACCGTCGAGACAATGAGCAGTTCTTC.

The V call is TRBV4-1, the J call TRBJ2-5; tentatively, D is TRBD2 (6 bases). Trimming left V 2 bases short and J 2 bases short, with 9 bases between. This CDR3 spans 14 amino acids. Germline-derived CDR1 and CDR2 are MGHRA and YSYEKL. This CDR3 is CASSQTGLQETQYF. The CDR3 bases are TGCGCCAGCAGCCAAACTGGACTACAAGAGACCCAGTACTTC.

The chain uses TRBV19 and TRBJ1-5, with TRBD1 matching 8 bases. With 6 bases clipped from V and 4 bases from J, the junction kept 8 bases outside the gene matches. The germline V gene has CDR1 LNHDA and CDR2 SQIVND (reference sequence). The CDR3 runs to 15 residues. The CDR3 region is CASRTGQAVNQPQHF. CDR3 bases: TGTGCCAGTAGAACGGGACAGGCGGTAAATCAGCCCCAGCATTTT.

The chain couples TRBV7-2 to TRBJ2-2, with TRBD1 matching 8 bases. V was clipped by 5 bases and J by 1 base; unmatched bases: 6. The CDR3 runs to 16 residues. The germline V gene has CDR1 SGHTA and CDR2 FQGNSA. CDR3 residues: CASSVTGGWNTGELFF. The CDR3 region has the DNA TGTGCCAGCAGCGTCACAGGGGGATGGAACACCGGGGAGCTGTTTTTT. The entire variable domain, with the rest obtained from reference TRBV7-2 and TRBJ2-2, is as follows: GAGVSQSPSNKVTEKGKDVELRCDPISGHTALYWYRQSLGQGLEFLIYFQGNSAPDKSGLPSDRFSAERTGGSVSTLTIQRTQQEDSAVYLCASSVTGGWNTGELFFGEGSRLTVL.

This clone was seen repeatedly, ten times or more. The J gene is TRBJ1-5, the V gene TRBV3-1 (or the pseudogene TRBV3-2); 9 bases map to TRBD1. CDR1 is LGHDT and CDR2 is YNNKEL in the germline V gene (reference sequence). Trimming at V came to 6 bases and at J to 2 bases, leaving 2 bases not matched to a gene. CDR3 size: 14 residues. CDR3 sequence: CASSGTGRNQPQHF. The CDR3 coding sequence is TGTGCCAGCAGTGGGACAGGGCGCAATCAGCCCCAGCATTTT.

The chain employs TRBV2 and TRBJ2-1; 8 positions match TRBD1. J lost 4 bases, V lost 6 bases, and 5 bases had no gene match. Germline V gene data show CDR1 as SNHLY and CDR2 as FYNNEI. There are 14 residues in the CDR3. Here the CDR3 DNA reads TGTGCCAGCAGCGAAACAGGGGGGTACAATGAGCAGTTCTTC. The encoded protein is CASSETGGYNEQFF.

This chain joins TRBV2 and TRBJ2-5; D perhaps matches TRBD2 (6 bases). There are 15 residues in the CDR3. V was clipped by 9 bases and J by 3 bases, with 20 bases between them. Germline values: CDR1 SNHLY, CDR2 FYNNEI. CDR3 DNA: TGTGCCAGTAAAGGGACTTCTATGGCGGAAGAGACCCAGTACTTC. This codes for CASKGTSMAEETQYF.

The rearrangement links TRBV15 to TRBJ2-7; the D gene is possibly TRBD1 (5 bases). This CDR3 has 15 residues. Germline CDR1 is LNHNV and CDR2 is YYDKDF (reference sequence). Trimming stripped 1 base from V and 0 bases from J, with 10 bases between. The CDR3: CATSRGGMSSYEQYF. The CDR3 DNA is TGTGCCACCAGCAGAGGGGGCATGAGCTCCTACGAGCAGTACTTC.

This clone was seen a handful of times. The chain couples TRBV4-1 to TRBJ2-5, with 7 bases that match TRBD1. The CDR3 runs 14 residues. Germline V gene lookup returns CDR1 MGHRA and CDR2 YSYEKL. After removal of 1 base from V and 2 bases from J, the junction contained 1 base not matched to a gene. In DNA form, the CDR3 reads TGCGCCAGCAGCCAAGGGACAGGTCAAGAGACCCAGTACTTC. Its protein product is CASSQGTGQETQYF.

This clone is labeled medium-sized (0.01 to 0.1%). The rearrangement joins TRBV6-4 to TRBJ2-2, with TRBD1 matching 8 bases. Trimming cost V 5 bases and J 2 bases; bases outside gene matches: 10. Per the germline V gene, CDR1 is MRHNA and CDR2 is SNTAGT. This CDR3 is built from 17 residues. The CDR3 sequence: CASSLGAGGINTGELFF. Written as DNA, the CDR3 is TGTGCCAGCAGTTTGGGGGCAGGGGGCATCAACACCGGGGAGCTGTTTTTT.

This clone was seen only once. This chain links TRBV18 with TRBJ1-1; D might be TRBD1 (6 bases). The CDR3 loop spans 14 amino acids. Germline V gene lookup returns CDR1 KGHSH and CDR2 LQKENI. The germline V and J ends were trimmed by 3 bases and 0 bases, with 8 bases remaining between them. The DNA for the CDR3 is TGTGCCAGCTCACCGGGACACCTGAACACTGAAGCTTTCTTT. Encoded protein: CASSPGHLNTEAFF.

This sequence joins TRBV19 and TRBJ1-5; TRBD1 matches 9 bases. There are 16 residues in the CDR3. With V trimmed by 7 bases and J by 2 bases, 9 bases remained unmatched. The germline CDR1 and CDR2 sequences are LNHDA and SQIVND (reference sequence). Here the CDR3 reads CASTAQDRGGNQPQHF. CDR3 sequence (DNA): TGTGCCAGTACGGCCCAGGACAGGGGAGGCAATCAGCCCCAGCATTTT.

This clone showed up just once. The V gene is TRBV11-2, the J gene TRBJ1-1; D remains unclear. The germline CDR1 and CDR2 sequences are SGHAT and FQNNGV. The CDR3 has 12 residues. V was clipped by 4 bases and J by 7 bases, with 10 bases between them. This chain's CDR3 is CASSSVSSEAFF. CDR3 nucleotides: TGTGCCAGCAGCTCCGTTAGCAGTGAAGCTTTCTTT.

This rearrangement joins TRBV2 to TRBJ1-2, with D possibly matching TRBD1 (6 bases). CDR1 SNHLY and CDR2 FYNNEI come from the germline V gene. The CDR3 totals 12 residues. The V gene lost 6 bases and the J gene lost 3 bases, with 8 bases spanning the gap. CDR3 residues: CASRDSHYGYTF. DNA of the CDR3: TGTGCCAGCAGGGACAGCCACTATGGCTACACCTTC.

The V gene is TRBV4-3, the J gene TRBJ2-1; 7 bases map to TRBD2. The CDR3 length is 17 residues. Germline assignment: CDR1 LGHNA and CDR2 YSLEER. V was clipped by 1 base and J by 3 bases; unmatched bases: 9. The CDR3: CASSQVWEGEDYNEQFF. CDR3 bases: TGCGCCAGCAGCCAAGTTTGGGAGGGCGAGGACTACAATGAGCAGTTCTTC.

This chain connects TRBV9 to TRBJ2-1; 8 nucleotides line up with TRBD2. The germline V gene encodes CDR1 SGDLS and CDR2 YYNGEE. This CDR3 is built from 14 residues. V dropped 8 bases and J dropped 9; count of bases not matched to a gene: 13. CDR3 DNA: TGTGCCAGTCTACCGGGACTAGAGTGGGGTGAGCAGTTCTTC. Protein product: CASLPGLEWGEQFF.

The rearrangement links TRBV11-3 to TRBJ2-5, with 8 bases aligning to TRBD1. From germline, CDR1 is SGHNT and CDR2 YENEEA. Trimming removed 5 bases from V and 2 bases from J; junction bases left unmatched: 4. The CDR3 consists of 14 residues. In nucleotides, the CDR3 is TGTGCCAGCAGCCCCGGGACAGGACAAGAGACCCAGTACTTC. This encodes CASSPGTGQETQYF.

The CDR3 DNA is TGTGCCAGCAGTGAGGTTACTTCTACCTATGGCTACACCTTC. Residues: CASSEVTSTYGYTF. V usage is TRBV2 and J usage is TRBJ1-2; D unclear. V lost 3 bases and J lost 4, with 12 bases in between. This CDR3 is 14 amino acids long. CDR1 SNHLY and CDR2 FYNNEI come from the germline V gene.

The chain joins TRBV5-1 to TRBJ2-7, with unresolved D. In germline, CDR1 is SGHRS, CDR2 YFSETQ. V lost 4 bases to trimming and J lost 6 bases, with 20 bases between them. The CDR3 covers 15 residues. The CDR3, as DNA: TGCGCCAGCAGCCCGGGTGACTTGACTGGTGGCGAGCAGTACTTC. Its protein is CASSPGDLTGGEQYF.